One and the same sample provided the 21 T cell receptor beta chains below, sequenced in a study of blood T cell repertoires in COVID-19. Sequenced by immunoSEQ multiplex PCR; TCRdb stores in-frame clones only, minus some. The sample lists roughly 280,000 clones, around 86% occurring once. Sequencing was carried out using peripheral blood. The source of these receptors is a woman aged 60-75 years with COVID-19, enrolled during active disease.

This sequence joins TRBV9 and TRBJ1-1; 10 bases match TRBD1. The ends lost 0 bases at V and 6 bases at J; junction bases unmatched: 8. The CDR3 length is 16 residues. Germline V gene lookup returns CDR1 SGDLS and CDR2 YYNGEE. Here the CDR3 reads CASSVGRDRGAAEAFF. CDR3 DNA: TGTGCCAGCAGCGTAGGGAGGGACAGGGGAGCAGCTGAAGCTTTCTTT.

The V and J genes are TRBV9 and TRBJ2-3; TRBD1 is a possible D gene (6 bases). Germline V gene data show CDR1 as SGDLS and CDR2 as YYNGEE. This CDR3 comprises 16 residues. Trimming stripped 4 bases from V and 2 bases from J, with 17 bases between. This CDR3 is CASSIGGLPYTDTQYF. DNA of the CDR3: TGTGCCAGCAGCATTGGGGGCCTACCTTACACAGATACGCAGTATTTT.

The chain is built from TRBV7-3 and TRBJ1-1; TRBD1 is a possible D gene (6 bases). The CDR3 is 14 amino acids. Trimming took off 3 bases at V and 1 base at J, with 9 bases between the two ends. Germline V gives CDR1 SGHTA, CDR2 FQGTGA. The CDR3 is CASSFGGKNTEAFF. CDR3 nucleotides: TGTGCCAGCAGCTTTGGGGGCAAGAACACTGAAGCTTTCTTT. The whole variable domain, remainder taken from reference TRBV7-3 and TRBJ1-1, is GAGVSQTPSNKVTEKGKYVELRCDPISGHTALYWYRQSLGQGPEFLIYFQGTGAADDSGLPNDRFFAVRPEGSVSTLKIQRTERGDSAVYLCASSFGGKNTEAFFGQGTRLTVV.

The chain has TRBV19 and TRBJ2-1, with 9 bases matching TRBD2. The CDR3 loop spans 16 amino acids. Germline assignment: CDR1 LNHDA and CDR2 SQIVND (reference sequence). V was pared by 3 bases and J by 7 bases, with 10 bases of the junction left unmatched. This chain's CDR3 is CASSIVAGGPGNEQFF. The CDR3 DNA reads as TGTGCCAGTAGTATTGTTGCGGGAGGGCCCGGGAATGAGCAGTTCTTC.

On this clone: Other DNA sequences from this sample encode an identical CDR3 as well. This sequence joins TRBV9 and TRBJ1-1; D is unclear. This CDR3 has 13 residues. Trimming pared 0 bases from V and 2 bases from J, leaving 5 bases between. The germline V gene encodes CDR1 SGDLS and CDR2 YYNGEE. The CDR3 coding sequence is TGTGCCAGCAGCGTAGCACAAAACACTGAAGCTTTCTTT. It is translated as CASSVAQNTEAFF.

The chain has TRBV18 and TRBJ1-5; D is uncertain. V was shortened by 1 base and J by 4 bases, with 8 bases between the two germline ends. The CDR3 has 14 amino acids. Germline V gene lookup returns CDR1 KGHSH and CDR2 LQKENI. The CDR3 DNA sequence: TGTGCCAGCTCACCACTTGAGCTGAATCAGCCCCAGCATTTT. Its translation is CASSPLELNQPQHF.

J is TRBJ2-1 and V is TRBV7-3; TRBD2 might be the D (6 bases). This CDR3 has 18 residues. Germline values: CDR1 SGHTA, CDR2 FQGTGA. V was shortened by 5 bases and J by 4 bases, with 24 bases between the two germline ends. In DNA form, the CDR3 reads TGTGCCAGCAGCCAAGGGTTCTTCGGGAGAAGGAGATACAATGAGCAGTTCTTC. Residues: CASSQGFFGRRRYNEQFF. The variable domain in full, completed from reference TRBV7-3 and TRBJ2-1, reads GAGVSQTPSNKVTEKGKYVELRCDPISGHTALYWYRQSLGQGPEFLIYFQGTGAADDSGLPNDRFFAVRPEGSVSTLKIQRTERGDSAVYLCASSQGFFGRRRYNEQFFGPGTRLTVL.

Remarks on this clone: The DNA is left out, because the CDR3 cannot be placed on it with certainty; the CDR3 is given as TCRdb lists it. The rearrangement links TRBV10-2 to TRBJ1-6. Both ends counted, the CDR3 spans 14 residues. The germline gives CDR1 WSHSY, CDR2 SAAADI. The CDR3 sequence is CASRGPGLSGPLHF.

The V call is TRBV18, the J call TRBJ1-1, with a tentative D call TRBD1 (6 bases). This CDR3 spans 14 amino acids. Germline assignment: CDR1 KGHSH and CDR2 LQKENI. Trimming stripped 1 base from V and 5 bases from J, with 11 bases between. This chain's CDR3 is CASSPRQGWTEAFF. CDR3 in DNA: TGTGCCAGCTCACCACGTCAGGGGTGGACTGAAGCTTTCTTT.

This chain connects TRBV4-1 to TRBJ1-5; maybe TRBD1 (5 bases). V shed 0 bases and J shed 6 bases, with 21 bases lying between them. This CDR3 region has 18 residues. CDR1 MGHRA and CDR2 YSYEKL come from the germline V gene. CDR3 nucleotide sequence: TGCGCCAGCAGCCAAGATTTTGGGGCTGGGAGGCCTCGTCAGCCCCAGCATTTT. The encoded protein is CASSQDFGAGRPRQPQHF.

J is TRBJ2-4 and V is TRBV9; TRBD1 aligns across 12 bases. CDR1 and CDR2 from the germline V gene are SGDLS and YYNGEE. The V segment lost 3 bases and the J segment 1 base; nucleotides outside the gene matches: 5. The CDR3 sequence is 17 residues long. In nucleotides, the CDR3 is TGTGCCAGCAGCGCCGGGACAGGGGGCTCGGCCAAAAACATTCAGTACTTC. It translates to CASSAGTGGSAKNIQYF.

The chain is built from TRBV19 and TRBJ1-4; TRBD1 matches 7 bases. This CDR3 contains 15 residues. CDR1 LNHDA and CDR2 SQIVND come from the germline V gene (reference sequence). V was pared by 3 bases and J by 3 bases, with 4 bases of the junction left unmatched. The CDR3 nucleotides are TGTGCCAGTAGTATCACCGGGACAGCTAATGAAAAACTGTTTTTT. It translates to CASSITGTANEKLFF. Filled out from reference TRBV19 and TRBJ1-4, the complete variable domain reads DGGITQSPKYLFRKEGQNVTLSCEQNLNHDAMYWYRQDPGQGLRLIYYSQIVNDFQKGDIAEGYSVSREKKESFPLTVTSAQKNPTAFYLCASSITGTANEKLFFGSGTQLSVL.

This clone was seen a single time. This sequence joins TRBV27 and TRBJ2-5; 7 bases are shared with TRBD2. The junction had 2 bases not matched to a gene; V was cut back by 6 bases and J by 4 bases. CDR1 is MNHEY, CDR2 SMNVEV, per germline (reference sequence). This CDR3 has 12 residues. CDR3 region: CASSPGGETQYF. In nucleotides, the CDR3 is TGTGCCAGCAGCCCGGGGGGAGAGACCCAGTACTTC.

This clone was seen only once. CDR3 in amino acids: CASSYSLAGGYYEQYF. CDR3 nucleotides: TGTGCCAGCAGTTACTCCCTAGCGGGAGGGTACTACGAGCAGTACTTC. The chain uses TRBV6-5 and TRBJ2-7; 12 bases align to TRBD2. The CDR3 is 16 amino acids. Germline CDR1 is MNHEY and CDR2 is SVGAGI. V was clipped by 0 bases and J by 3 bases; unmatched bases: 3.

The CDR3 DNA sequence: TGTGCCAGCAGTTACGATAGTAGTAACAATGAGCAGTTCTTC. Translated: CASSYDSSNNEQFF. The chain employs TRBV6-2 or TRBV6-3 and TRBJ2-1; D uncertain. CDR1 and CDR2 (germline): MNHEY, SVGEGT. The V end lost 2 bases, the J end lost 5 bases, and 10 bases lay between the germline ends. This CDR3 spans 14 amino acids.

The V call is TRBV12-3 or TRBV12-4, the J call TRBJ2-1; D is perhaps TRBD2 (5 bases). This CDR3 region has 13 residues. Trimming took off 7 bases at V and 4 bases at J, with 11 bases between the two ends. CDR3 DNA: TGTGCCAGCACCCGGGGAGAGTACAATGAGCAGTTCTTC. Amino acid sequence: CASTRGEYNEQFF.

The rearrangement uses TRBV27 and TRBJ1-4; 7 bases agree with TRBD1. V shed 5 bases and J 5 bases; nucleotides not matched to a gene: 8. The CDR3 length is 15 residues. From germline, CDR1 is MNHEY and CDR2 SMNVEV (reference sequence). DNA for the CDR3: TGTGCCAGCAGTCCCGGGACAGATCACAATGAAAAACTGTTTTTT. Translation: CASSPGTDHNEKLFF.

DNA for the CDR3: TGTGCCAGCAGCTTAGGAAGGACTAGCGGGATGTACACCGGGGAGCTGTTTTTT. Its translation is CASSLGRTSGMYTGELFF. This rearrangement joins TRBV7-2 to TRBJ2-2; 12 nucleotides line up with TRBD2. Trimming cost V 1 base and J 3 bases; bases outside gene matches: 6. CDR1 SGHTA and CDR2 FQGNSA come from the germline V gene. This CDR3 has 18 amino acids.

The chain carries TRBV2 and TRBJ1-2; 8 nucleotides line up with TRBD1. Germline assignment: CDR1 SNHLY and CDR2 FYNNEI. This CDR3 contains 14 residues. Trimming at V came to 4 bases and at J to 3 bases, leaving 4 bases not matched to a gene. CDR3 sequence (DNA): TGTGCCAGCAGTGGGATGACAGGGGACTATGGCTACACCTTC. Protein product: CASSGMTGDYGYTF.

V is TRBV7-9 and J is TRBJ1-5; tentatively, D is TRBD1 (6 bases). Per the germline V gene, CDR1 is SEHNR and CDR2 is FQNEAQ (reference sequence). The V end lost 4 bases, the J end lost 4 bases, and 14 bases lay between the germline ends. The CDR3 loop spans 15 amino acids. This chain's CDR3 is CASSSSGQRNQPQHF. The DNA for the CDR3 is TGTGCCAGCAGCTCCTCAGGACAGCGAAATCAGCCCCAGCATTTT. Using reference TRBV7-9 and TRBJ1-5 for the parts outside the CDR3, the full variable domain is DTGVSQNPRHKITKRGQNVTFRCDPISEHNRLYWYRQTLGQGPEFLTYFQNEAQLEKSRLLSDRFSAERPKGSFSTLEIQRTEQGDSAMYLCASSSSGQRNQPQHFGDGTRLSIL.

CDR3 protein: CASTGLGQDRYEQYF. The DNA for the CDR3 is TGTGCCAGTACGGGCCTGGGACAGGACCGATACGAGCAGTACTTC. The chain has TRBV7-9 and TRBJ2-7; 8 nucleotides align to TRBD1. Germline V gene data show CDR1 as SEHNR and CDR2 as FQNEAQ (reference sequence). The trim removed 9 bases at V and 4 bases at J, leaving 14 bases unmatched. The CDR3 is made up of 15 amino acids.